The 12 T cell receptor beta chains in this list originate from one sample, sequenced in a study of identical twins. MiXCR was run by TCRdb on the 5' RACE reads, yielding one entry per CDR3 protein. The sample carries around 960,000 distinct CDR3 sequences, approximately 13% recorded once. The same data also went into a second study, on yellow fever vaccine responses in identical twins.

Sequences were obtained from PBMCs. These receptor sequences come from a woman between 18 and 29 years old in good health.

Points on this clonotype: At one end, the junction sequence differs from germline, possibly due to a read error. This chain links TRBV20-1 with TRBJ2-2; 9 positions match TRBD2. The CDR3 extends over 16 amino acids. Germline CDR1 reads DFQATT; CDR2 reads SNEGSKA (reference sequence). CDR3 nucleotide sequence: TGCTGTGCCGCGCGGGGAGCGGGGGGTAACACCGGGGAGCTGTTTTTT. This sequence encodes CCAARGAGGNTGELFF.

The V call is TRBV24-1, the J call TRBJ1-2; a weak D match, TRBD1 (6 bases). Germline CDR1 is KGHDR and CDR2 is SFDVKD. V lost 3 bases to trimming and J lost 2 bases, with 12 bases between them. The CDR3 is made up of 15 amino acids. CDR3 region: CATSDRGQTNYGYTF. DNA for the CDR3: TGTGCCACCAGTGATCGGGGGCAGACCAACTATGGCTACACCTTC.

This clonotype was counted ten times or more. The chain carries TRBV4-1 and TRBJ2-2; weak D call: TRBD2 (6 bases). CDR3 size: 17 residues. Germline CDR1 is MGHRA and CDR2 is YSYEKL. V was clipped by 0 bases and J by 4 bases, with 15 bases between them. CDR3 DNA sequence: TGCGCCAGCAGCCAAGAGCGAGGCGTTAGCGGCACCGGGGAGCTGTTTTTT. Translated: CASSQERGVSGTGELFF.

This clonotype was detected only a few times. The rearrangement uses TRBV6-6 and TRBJ2-5; 8 positions match TRBD1. Losses at the gene ends were 6 bases for V and 4 bases for J; bases not matched to a gene: 4. The CDR3 sequence is 13 residues long. The V gene's germline CDR1 is MNHNY and CDR2 SVGAGI (reference sequence). DNA for the CDR3: TGTGCCAGCAGGAAACAGGGGGTAGAGACCCAGTACTTC. It yields the protein CASRKQGVETQYF.

This clonotype was observed a few times. The rearrangement joins TRBV15 to TRBJ2-6, with D perhaps matching TRBD2 (6 bases). Germline-derived CDR1 and CDR2 are LNHNV and YYDKDF (reference sequence). The V and J ends lost 0 bases and 6 bases respectively, with 9 bases between them. The CDR3 loop spans 15 amino acids. The CDR3: CATSRDRGLANVLTF. The CDR3 DNA is TGTGCCACCAGCAGAGATCGGGGGTTGGCCAACGTCCTGACTTTC.

The genes are TRBV18 and TRBJ1-1, with D perhaps TRBD1 (5 bases). Germline V lookup: CDR1 KGHSH, CDR2 LQKENI. The CDR3 loop spans 14 amino acids. V was clipped by 2 bases and J by 5 bases, with 12 bases between them. CDR3 region: CASSPSGDRTEAFF. Here the CDR3 DNA reads TGTGCCAGCTCACCATCGGGGGATCGGACTGAAGCTTTCTTT.

The chain couples TRBV24-1 to TRBJ2-7; 12 bases fit TRBD1. From germline, CDR1 is KGHDR and CDR2 SFDVKD. This CDR3 region has 17 residues. After removal of 6 bases from V and 5 bases from J, the junction contained 13 bases not matched to a gene. The CDR3 spells CATSPGTGGAGGDEQYF. The CDR3 DNA reads as TGTGCCACCAGTCCTGGGACAGGGGGCGCGGGAGGGGACGAGCAGTACTTC.

This clonotype has at least ten counts. Since no conserved phenylalanine or tryptophan closes the CDR3, a read error is the likely cause. The limits of the CDR3 on the DNA are not certain, so only TCRdb's listed CDR3 is given. The rearrangement links TRBV2 to TRBJ2-1. Inclusive of both ends, the CDR3 amounts to 8 amino acids. The germline V gene has CDR1 SNHLY and CDR2 FYNNEI. CDR3 residues: CASSDEYS.

The chain employs TRBV2 and TRBJ1-2, with 8 bases matching TRBD1. V shed 7 bases, J shed 4 bases, and the junction held 11 bases outside the gene matches. The length of the CDR3 is 15 residues. Germline CDR1 and CDR2: SNHLY and FYNNEI. The CDR3 spells CASTGQGQDTYGYTF. The CDR3 DNA reads TGTGCCAGCACCGGGCAGGGACAGGATACCTATGGCTACACCTTC.

The chain carries TRBV24-1 and TRBJ2-7; 8 bases line up with TRBD1. J was trimmed by 6 bases and V by 6 bases; bases with no gene match: 12. The CDR3 spans 15 residues. Germline V gene sequence: CDR1 KGHDR, CDR2 SFDVKD. CDR3 loop: CATSKNQGAVSEQYF. CDR3 nucleotide sequence: TGTGCCACCAGTAAAAACCAGGGGGCGGTGAGCGAGCAGTACTTC.

CDR3 bases: TGTGCCAGCAGTGGGAGGGACACCAGAACCCAGGGGGAGACCCAGTACTTC. The encoded protein is CASSGRDTRTQGETQYF. The rearrangement uses TRBV2 and TRBJ2-5, with D possibly being TRBD1 or TRBD2 (6 bases each). CDR3 length: 17 amino acids. The V end lost 4 bases, the J end lost 5 bases, and 23 bases lay between the germline ends. Germline V gene lookup returns CDR1 SNHLY and CDR2 FYNNEI.

This clonotype showed up just a few times. The chain carries TRBV10-2 and TRBJ1-6; no clear D. Germline V CDR1 and CDR2: WSHSY, SAAADI. The CDR3 covers 17 residues. Trimming stripped 4 bases from V and 6 bases from J, with 19 bases between. CDR3 nucleotide sequence: TGCGCCAGCAGTGTGATGGCCTCCGGGGATACTAATTCACCCCTCCACTTT. It specifies CASSVMASGDTNSPLHF.